This passage covers 12 T cell receptor beta chains from one sample sequenced in a study of blood T cells in healthy people across ages. Through a sample-barcoded 5' primer and a J-beta primer mix, a second PCR was run for roughly 7 to 11 cycles. TCRdb itself ran the 5' RACE reads through MiXCR, one entry per CDR3 protein. The table has some 940,000 distinct CDR3 sequences, roughly 29% seen once. These same data were also listed under a study on T cells of mothers and their children.

Sequencing input: blood. These TCRs come from a woman between 40 and 50 years old in good health.

This chain joins TRBV7-2 and TRBJ2-7, with TRBD2 matching 8 bases. J was trimmed by 0 bases and V by 5 bases; bases with no gene match: 9. The germline V gene has CDR1 SGHTA and CDR2 FQGNSA. This CDR3 has 16 residues. The DNA of the CDR3 is TGTGCCAGCAGCCACCCCCTCAGCGGGAGCTCCTACGAGCAGTACTTC. Translated, it gives CASSHPLSGSSYEQYF.

This clonotype was observed a few times. This chain links TRBV6-1 with TRBJ2-1, with D possibly being TRBD2 (7 bases). The CDR3 has 15 residues. Germline assignment: CDR1 MNHNS and CDR2 SASEGT. V gave up 2 bases and J gave up 7 bases, with 15 bases separating them. The CDR3, as DNA: TGTGCCAGCAGTGAAAACGGGGGGCGCCCGAATGAGCAGTTCTTC. This encodes CASSENGGRPNEQFF.

This clonotype occurred a few times. One end of the junction fails to match germline, which may point to a read error. The chain is built from TRBV29-1 and TRBJ1-2; TRBD1 matches at 7 bases. The CDR3 is 14 residues long. Germline V gene data show CDR1 as SQVTM and CDR2 as ANQGSEA. CDR3 sequence (DNA): TGCAGCGTTGAAGATCAGGGGGTTAACTATGGCAACACCTTC. Translated: CSVEDQGVNYGNTF.

This clonotype has a count of ten or more. J is TRBJ2-3 and V is TRBV29-1; possibly TRBD2 for D (6 bases). Looked up from germline, CDR1 is SQVTM and CDR2 is ANQGSEA. Trimming took off 6 bases at V and 1 base at J, with 14 bases between the two ends. The CDR3 length is 14 residues. As DNA, the CDR3 is TGCAGCGTGTACTACCTAGCGCGCACAGATACGCAGTATTTT. Its protein is CSVYYLARTDTQYF.

As regards this clonotype: A much larger clone sits a single nucleotide away, making a read error possible. This sequence joins TRBV7-7 and TRBJ2-2; D is uncertain. The CDR3 covers 13 residues. Germline-derived CDR1 and CDR2 are SSHAT and FNYEAQ (reference sequence). CDR3: CASSSPLAGELFF. CDR3 nucleotides: TGTGCTAGCAGTTCCCCTTTAGCCGGGGAGCTGTTTTTT.

The chain links TRBV7-9 to TRBJ1-4; the D is unclear. Trimming pared 7 bases from V and 1 base from J, leaving 16 bases between. The germline gives CDR1 SEHNR, CDR2 FQNEAQ (reference sequence). The CDR3 has 16 residues. The DNA for the CDR3 is TGTGCCAGCAAGAGCCCCGGAGGAGGAACTAATGAAAAACTGTTTTTT. Translating it yields CASKSPGGGTNEKLFF.

The chain combines TRBV7-9 with TRBJ2-3; 7 bases match TRBD2. This CDR3 has 16 amino acids. Germline V lookup: CDR1 SEHNR, CDR2 FQNEAQ (reference sequence). With V trimmed by 1 base and J by 3 bases, 7 bases remained unmatched. The CDR3 is CASSLGPGLGTDTQYF. The CDR3 coding sequence is TGTGCCAGCAGCTTAGGGCCAGGACTAGGAACAGATACGCAGTATTTT.

The rearrangement joins TRBV5-1 to TRBJ1-5; 7 bases line up with TRBD1. J was trimmed by 6 bases and V by 0 bases; bases with no gene match: 3. The CDR3 runs 14 residues. Germline V gives CDR1 SGHRS, CDR2 YFSETQ. CDR3 in amino acids: CASSLDRGSQPQHF. CDR3 DNA: TGCGCCAGCAGCTTGGACAGGGGCAGTCAGCCCCAGCATTTT.

The J gene is TRBJ1-5, the V gene TRBV20-1; D gene unclear. Germline V gene sequence: CDR1 DFQATT, CDR2 SNEGSKA (reference sequence). Trimming took 3 bases from V and 6 from J, leaving 9 bases between them. The CDR3 runs 12 residues. CDR3 residues: CSASPGGQPQHF. The DNA for the CDR3 is TGCAGTGCTAGCCCAGGCGGTCAGCCCCAGCATTTT.

This sequence joins TRBV7-2 and TRBJ2-7; D uncertain. The CDR3 is made up of 12 amino acids. With 3 bases removed from V and 2 bases from J, the gap between germline ends came to 5 bases. The germline gives CDR1 SGHTA, CDR2 FQGNSA. The CDR3 is CASSFLAYEQYF. CDR3 DNA: TGTGCCAGCAGCTTTTTGGCCTACGAGCAGTACTTC.

This clonotype was seen many times. The chain recombines TRBV20-1 with TRBJ2-4; D might be TRBD2 (6 bases). The CDR3 spans 17 residues. Between the trimmed V and J ends, which lost 2 bases and 0 bases, there was a span of 17 bases. Looked up from germline, CDR1 is DFQATT and CDR2 is SNEGSKA (reference sequence). The CDR3 bases are TGCAGTGCTAGAAACTTTGTCGGGGGACTAGCCAAAAACATTCAGTACTTC. Its protein product is CSARNFVGGLAKNIQYF.

The V call is TRBV6-4, the J call TRBJ2-7; a weak D match, TRBD1 (6 bases). V was shortened by 6 bases and J by 7 bases, with 13 bases between the two germline ends. From germline, CDR1 is MRHNA and CDR2 SNTAGT. The length of the CDR3 is 12 residues. The DNA for the CDR3 is TGTGCCAGCAGCCAGGCAGGGGAAGAGCAGTACTTC. It codes for CASSQAGEEQYF.